What follows describes a single T cell receptor beta chain. The entry originates in a study of Ad26.COV2.S vaccination and SARS-CoV-2 variants. The method was immunoSEQ multiplex PCR; TCRdb's version includes in-frame clones alone and lacks a portion of them. The table lists 450,000 to 550,000 clones, 80% to 90% of them singletons. Treatment: roughly 18 received Ad26.COV2.S at low or high dose, single or two shots; roughly five received placebo; per-sample allocation not given. Following the first vaccine or placebo injection, samples were taken on day 63. V shed 0 bases and J shed 5 bases, with 13 bases lying between them. The CDR3 consists of 15 residues. Germline-derived CDR1 and CDR2 are LGHNA and YSLEER.

Material: peripheral blood, obtained in a trial of Ad26.COV2.S vaccine versus placebo. The rearrangement joins TRBV4-3 to TRBJ1-2; D gene uncertain. The receptor was derived from a person aged 18-65 years who received the Ad26.COV2.S COVID-19 vaccine or a placebo. The CDR3 protein is CASSQDPGQRYGYTF. CDR3 DNA: TGCGCCAGCAGCCAAGATCCAGGCCAACGATATGGCTACACCTTC.